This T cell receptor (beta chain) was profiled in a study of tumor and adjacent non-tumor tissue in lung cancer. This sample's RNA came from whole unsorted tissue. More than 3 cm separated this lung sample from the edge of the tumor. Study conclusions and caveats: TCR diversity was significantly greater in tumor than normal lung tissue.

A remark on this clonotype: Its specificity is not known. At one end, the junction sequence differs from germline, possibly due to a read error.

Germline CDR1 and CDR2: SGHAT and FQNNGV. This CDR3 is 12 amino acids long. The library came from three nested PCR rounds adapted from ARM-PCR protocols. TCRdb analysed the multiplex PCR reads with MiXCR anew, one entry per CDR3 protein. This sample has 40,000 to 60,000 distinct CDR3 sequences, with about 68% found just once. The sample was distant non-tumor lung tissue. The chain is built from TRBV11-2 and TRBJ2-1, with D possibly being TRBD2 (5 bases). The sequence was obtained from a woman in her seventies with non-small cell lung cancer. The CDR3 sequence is CASNSGLNGQFF. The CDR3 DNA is TGTGCCAGCAACTCTGGACTCAATGGGCAGTTCTTC.